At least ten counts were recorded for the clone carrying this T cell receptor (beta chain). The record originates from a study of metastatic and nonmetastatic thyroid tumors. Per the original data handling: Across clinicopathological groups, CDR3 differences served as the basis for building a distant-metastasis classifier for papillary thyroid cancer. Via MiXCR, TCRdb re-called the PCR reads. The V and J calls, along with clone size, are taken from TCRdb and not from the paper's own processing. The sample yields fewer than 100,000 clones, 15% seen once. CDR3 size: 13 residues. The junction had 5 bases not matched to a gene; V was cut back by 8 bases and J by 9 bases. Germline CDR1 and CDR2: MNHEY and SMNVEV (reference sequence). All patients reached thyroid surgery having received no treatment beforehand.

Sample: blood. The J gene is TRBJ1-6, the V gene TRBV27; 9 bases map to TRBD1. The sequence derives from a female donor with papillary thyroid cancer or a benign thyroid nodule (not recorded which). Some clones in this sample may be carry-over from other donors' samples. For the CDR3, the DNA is TGTGCCAGCGGGGACAGGGTTAGTTCACCCCTCCACTTT. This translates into CASGDRVSSPLHF.